A selection of T cell receptor beta chains follows, all from one sample in a study of early T cells in non-severe SARS-CoV-2 infection. TCRdb reprocessed the 5' RACE reads with MiXCR, giving one entry per CDR3 protein. The data hold about 36,000 distinct CDR3 sequences, with nearly 10% observed a single time. What was sequenced was whole blood. The source of these receptors is an adult who was a healthcare worker with PCR-confirmed SARS-CoV-2 infection or an uninfected control (not recorded which). Each CDR3 is given with its conserved first and last residue. D genes are given only for firm matches. Not every row has a clone size; where given, it reads once, few, many or a size class.

J gene	V gene	D gene	clone size	CDR3 DNA	CDR3 protein
TRBJ2-7	TRBV2	.	few	TGTGCCAGCAGTGATCGGGACAATCCCAGCGAGCAGTACTTC	CASSDRDNPSEQYF
TRBJ2-3	TRBV29-1	.	few	TGCAGCGTTGAAGCACTAGCTAAGATAGATACGCAGTATTTT	CSVEALAKIDTQYF
TRBJ2-6	TRBV10-3	.	many	TGTGCCATCCCCGCCCCCCCAGCGAACTCTGGGGCCAACGTCCTGACTTTC	CAIPAPPANSGANVLTF
TRBJ1-1	TRBV5-1	.	many	TGCGCCAGCAGCTGGTTTGGAACCAACACTGAAGCTTTCTTT	CASSWFGTNTEAFF
TRBJ1-6	TRBV2	.	many	TGTGCCAGCAGTGGAGGGGCCGTTAGTTCACCCCTCCACTTT	CASSGGAVSSPLHF
TRBJ2-2	TRBV6-4	.	.	TGTGCCAGCAGTGACCGGACAGCCGGGGAGCTGTTTTTT	CASSDRTAGELFF
TRBJ1-5	TRBV20-1	.	many	TGCAGTGCTAGAAGGCCGACCGGGGGCAATCAGCCCCAGCATTTT	CSARRPTGGNQPQHF
TRBJ2-3	TRBV11-3	.	many	TGTGCCAGCAGCGCCCCGCTTACAGATACGCAGTATTTT	CASSAPLTDTQYF
TRBJ1-4	TRBV10-3	.	.	TGTGCCATCAGTGACTCAGGTGGCCCAATGACTAATGAAAAACTGTTTTTT	CAISDSGGPMTNEKLFF
TRBJ1-2	TRBV29-1	.	many	TGCAGCGTTGAAGACAGCAGCTATGGCTACACCTTC	CSVEDSSYGYTF
TRBJ2-2	TRBV24-1	TRBD1	many	TGTGCCACCAGTGACACGGGACAGGGTAGCGGGGAGCTGTTTTTT	CATSDTGQGSGELFF
TRBJ2-7	TRBV29-1	TRBD1	.	TGCAGCGTGGGACAGGGGATCTACGAGCAGTACTTC	CSVGQGIYEQYF
TRBJ1-1	TRBV5-1	.	few	TGCGCCAGCAGCTCCGGGACATCGAACACTGAAGCTTTCTTT	CASSSGTSNTEAFF
TRBJ1-6	TRBV7-6	.	many	TGTGCCAGCAGCGCGGGACGGAGTAATTCACCCCTCCACTTT	CASSAGRSNSPLHF
TRBJ2-5	TRBV5-6	.	.	TGTGCCAGCAGCTCACGGGCAATCCAAGAGACCCAGTACTTC	CASSSRAIQETQYF
TRBJ2-6	TRBV28	.	many	TGTGCCAGCAGGCACAGGGTTGTACCCTCTGGGGCCAACGTCCTGACTTTC	CASRHRVVPSGANVLTF
TRBJ2-3	TRBV3-1	TRBD2	few	TGTGCCAGCAGCCGCGGGGGGTTCACAGATACGCAGTATTTT	CASSRGGFTDTQYF
TRBJ2-7	TRBV28	.	many	TGTGCCAGCAGTCCCTCAGTAGTCTACGAGCAGTACTTC	CASSPSVVYEQYF
TRBJ2-1	TRBV9	.	.	TGTGCCAGCAGCCCAGGGGGGTATGAGCAGTTCTTC	CASSPGGYEQFF
TRBJ1-2	TRBV5-4	TRBD1	few	TGTGCCAGCAGCTTACGAGGACAGGGGGCGAGCTATGGCTACACCTTC	CASSLRGQGASYGYTF
TRBJ1-2	TRBV6-2/TRBV6-3	TRBD1	few	TGTGCCAGCAGAAAGACAGGGCCGGACTATGGCTACACCTTC	CASRKTGPDYGYTF
TRBJ1-2	TRBV18	.	many	TGTGCCAGCTCACCAAACAGTTTAGCTAACTATGGCTACACCTTC	CASSPNSLANYGYTF
TRBJ2-1	TRBV5-4	TRBD1	few	TGTGCCAGCAGCTTGGATAGAATAGGGGGCGGGCAGTTCTTC	CASSLDRIGGGQFF
TRBJ2-2	TRBV12-3/TRBV12-4	.	many	TGTGCCAGCAGTTTAGGGGCTGGGGCCACCGGGGAGCTGTTTTTT	CASSLGAGATGELFF
TRBJ1-1	TRBV11-1	TRBD1	many	TGTGCCAGCAGAGATTCAGGGGGCAAGGCGGAAGCTTTCTTT	CASRDSGGKAEAFF
TRBJ1-1	TRBV13	TRBD1	many	TGTGCCAGCAGCTTGGACAGGACAACTTTCTTT	CASSLDRTTFF
TRBJ1-3	TRBV28	.	many	TGTGCCAGCAGCCTGGGACAATTCTCTGGAAACACCATATATTTT	CASSLGQFSGNTIYF
TRBJ1-1	TRBV20-1	TRBD1	few	TGCAGTGCTAGGACAGGGGATCCTGAAGCTTTCTTT	CSARTGDPEAFF
TRBJ2-5	TRBV2	.	few	TGTGCCACTAAGGGAGCGTCACATGAGACCCAGTACTTC	CATKGASHETQYF
TRBJ2-7	TRBV7-2	TRBD1	many	TGTGCCAGCAGCTCAGCCCTATTACAGGGGTACTACGGGCAGTACTTC	CASSSALLQGYYGQYF
TRBJ2-1	TRBV7-2	.	few	TGTGCCAGCACCCTAGGGGGGTCGGGCTTTGATGAGCAGTTCTTC	CASTLGGSGFDEQFF
TRBJ2-7	TRBV20-1	TRBD2	many	TGCAGTGCAAATTCGGGGGGGGCCTACGAGCAGTACTTC	CSANSGGAYEQYF
TRBJ2-5	TRBV7-6	TRBD2	few	TGTGCCAGCAGCTTAAGCATAGGAGCGGGGGGCCGGAAAGAGACCCAGTACTTC	CASSLSIGAGGRKETQYF
TRBJ1-5	TRBV29-1	.	.	TGCAGCGTTGTCCAGGGTCGGAATCAGCCCCAGCATTTT	CSVVQGRNQPQHF
TRBJ1-2	TRBV28	.	.	TGTGCCAGCGGCGGGACGGCGGACTATGGCTACACCTTC	CASGGTADYGYTF